These 10 T cell receptor beta chains came from one sample sequenced in a study of T cell repertoires in cytomegalovirus infection. These receptors lack a known antigen. TCRdb independently ran MiXCR on the reads; one entry per CDR3 protein. The sample holds fewer than 1,000,000 distinct CDR3 sequences, about 33% seen once. Here the sequenced sample was cultured CD8+ T cells from PBMCs, taken from culture after CMV antigen stimulation. The receptors here all came from a human donor in good health (CMV status not recorded). Some clones in this sample may be carry-over from other donors' samples.

The J gene is TRBJ1-6, the V gene TRBV25-1; D is perhaps TRBD1 (6 bases). CDR1 and CDR2 from the germline V gene are MGHDK and SYGVNS. The CDR3 loop spans 15 amino acids. The V and J ends lost 7 bases and 15 bases respectively, with 25 bases between them. The CDR3 is CASTAGTRSPRLLHF. The CDR3 DNA follows: TGTGCCAGCACCGCAGGGACAAGGAGCCCCCGGCTCCTCCACTTT.

J is TRBJ2-2 and V is TRBV2, with D perhaps being TRBD1 or TRBD2 (5 bases each). The CDR3 contains 16 residues. V was pared by 6 bases and J by 3 bases, with 17 bases between. Germline V gene sequence: CDR1 SNHLY, CDR2 FYNNEI. CDR3 in amino acids: CASRAIRDADTGELFF. CDR3 in DNA: TGTGCCAGCAGAGCGATCAGGGACGCGGACACCGGGGAGCTGTTTTTT.

The table lists this clonotype with a few counts. The chain joins TRBV5-4 to TRBJ1-1, with D uncertain. Trimming left V 1 base short and J 7 bases short, with 14 bases between. CDR1 SGHNT and CDR2 YYREEE come from the germline V gene (reference sequence). The CDR3 is 14 residues long. The CDR3 here is CASSLLTEPGEAFF. DNA for the CDR3: TGTGCCAGCAGCTTGTTAACAGAACCGGGTGAAGCTTTCTTT.

The table lists this clonotype with many counts. The chain joins TRBV7-8 to TRBJ2-2; D is perhaps TRBD2 (7 bases). V shed 3 bases and J shed 5 bases, with 13 bases lying between them. CDR3 length: 15 amino acids. Germline CDR1 is SGHVS and CDR2 is FQNEAQ. The CDR3 loop is CASSFYGGRTGELFF. The CDR3 nucleotides are TGTGCCAGCAGCTTCTACGGGGGGCGAACCGGGGAGCTGTTTTTT.

This clonotype has more than one count but fewer than ten. The rearrangement uses TRBV19 and TRBJ2-1; TRBD2 matches at 8 bases. This CDR3 comprises 15 residues. V lost 4 bases to trimming and J lost 0 bases; unmatched junction nucleotides: 2. Per germline, CDR1 LNHDA and CDR2 SQIVND (reference sequence). The CDR3 region is CASSTRGGSYNEQFF. CDR3 sequence (DNA): TGTGCCAGTAGTACCCGGGGGGGCTCCTACAATGAGCAGTTCTTC.

This clonotype was recorded at least ten times. The chain employs TRBV7-6 and TRBJ2-1, with 11 bases fitting TRBD1. The V gene's germline CDR1 is SGHVS and CDR2 FNYEAQ. This CDR3 comprises 16 residues. V trimming: 4 bases; J trimming: 4 bases; junction bases outside the gene matches: 6. CDR3 in DNA: TGTGCCAGCAGCTCGGCAGGACAGGGGGCTTACAATGAGCAGTTCTTC. Translating gives CASSSAGQGAYNEQFF.

J is TRBJ2-3 and V is TRBV6-2 or TRBV6-3; TRBD2 might be the D (6 bases). The length of the CDR3 is 16 residues. Germline CDR1 reads MNHEY; CDR2 reads SVGEGT. With 2 bases removed from V and 4 bases from J, the gap between germline ends came to 16 bases. CDR3 protein: CASSYVSGPRADTQYF. The CDR3 region has the DNA TGTGCCAGCAGTTACGTTAGCGGTCCGAGGGCAGATACGCAGTATTTT.

The J gene is TRBJ1-1, the V gene TRBV27; D not certain. Germline-derived CDR1 and CDR2 are MNHEY and SMNVEV (reference sequence). This CDR3 comprises 15 residues. V lost 1 base to trimming and J lost 1 base, with 10 bases between them. The CDR3 protein is CASSLFSDPNTEAFF. The CDR3, as DNA: TGTGCCAGCAGTTTATTTTCCGATCCGAACACTGAAGCTTTCTTT.

This clonotype was recorded once. V is TRBV5-6 and J is TRBJ1-1, with D unclear. V was pared by 4 bases and J by 4 bases, with 17 bases between. The CDR3 contains 15 residues. CDR1 and CDR2 from the germline V gene are SGHDT and YYEEEE. The CDR3 sequence: CASSPAADSSTEAFF. The CDR3 DNA follows: TGTGCCAGCAGCCCTGCGGCAGATTCGAGCACTGAAGCTTTCTTT.

The gene calls are TRBV2 and TRBJ2-5; D tentatively fits TRBD1 or TRBD2 (5 bases each). The CDR3 spans 15 residues. Trimming cost V 4 bases and J 2 bases, with 14 bases left between them. CDR1 and CDR2 from the germline V gene are SNHLY and FYNNEI. CDR3 residues: CASSGGVITQETQYF. In nucleotides, the CDR3 is TGTGCCAGCAGTGGAGGGGTAATAACTCAAGAGACCCAGTACTTC. Combining the CDR3 with reference TRBV2 and TRBJ2-5 gives the whole variable domain EPEVTQTPSHQVTQMGQEVILRCVPISNHLYFYWYRQILGQKVEFLVSFYNNEISEKSEIFDDQFSVERPDGSNFTLKIRSTKLEDSAMYFCASSGGVITQETQYFGPGTRLLVL.